This T cell receptor (beta chain) was identified during a study of control samples from healthy donors and cancer patients. Only one count was recorded for this clone. The CDR3 is 14 amino acids. Germline CDR1 and CDR2: SEHNR and FQNEAQ (reference sequence). The V gene lost 7 bases and the J gene lost 0 bases, with 9 bases spanning the gap. The repertoire was sequenced with immunoSEQ multiplex PCR; TCRdb's copy has only in-frame clones and lacks some. Seen here are around 49,000 clones, approximately 89% observed once, and the top ten hold about 1.6%. The rearrangement joins TRBV7-9 to TRBJ1-4; no definite D call. This sequence was found in a man aged 35 to 55 with colorectal cancer. What was sequenced was PBMCs. CDR3 bases: TGTGCCAGCAACCTCGAAGCAACTAATGAAAAACTGTTTTTT. This sequence encodes CASNLEATNEKLFF.